This passage covers 16 T cell receptor beta chains from one sample sequenced in a study of cytomegalovirus exposure and HLA in healthy donors. The PCR had 60 Vbeta and 13 Jbeta primers. The data were produced by immunoSEQ multiplex PCR, yet TCRdb's version contains in-frame clones alone and is incomplete. The sample has about 140,000 clones; around 65% are singletons. Specimen: PBMCs. These receptor sequences come from a woman aged 55-70 years in good health and CMV-seronegative.

This clone was picked up many times. The rearrangement links TRBV9 to TRBJ2-2, with 7 bases fitting TRBD2. The V gene end was trimmed by 3 bases and the J gene end by 4 bases; junction bases not matched to a gene: 9. Germline CDR1 is SGDLS and CDR2 is YYNGEE. The CDR3 contains 16 residues. CDR3 protein: CASSGPGGSGTGELFF. The DNA for the CDR3 is TGTGCCAGCAGCGGCCCCGGCGGGAGTGGCACCGGGGAGCTGTTTTTT.

This clone was seen more than once but under ten times. J is TRBJ2-1 and V is TRBV5-1; TRBD2 aligns across 9 bases. This CDR3 comprises 15 residues. Germline V gives CDR1 SGHRS, CDR2 YFSETQ. The V gene end was trimmed by 0 bases and the J gene end by 9 bases; junction bases not matched to a gene: 7. The CDR3 DNA follows: TGCGCCAGCAGCTTGGGACTAGCGGCGATGGGTGAGCAGTTCTTC. This codes for CASSLGLAAMGEQFF.

At least ten counts were recorded for this clone. The gene calls are TRBV5-1 and TRBJ2-4; D possibly corresponds to TRBD2 (5 bases). This CDR3 spans 14 amino acids. Trimming cost V 0 bases and J 8 bases, with 12 bases left between them. Germline V gives CDR1 SGHRS, CDR2 YFSETQ. The CDR3 DNA sequence: TGCGCCAGCAGCTTGGGGACTCCGCGGGACATTCAGTACTTC. Amino acids: CASSLGTPRDIQYF. Combining the CDR3 with reference TRBV5-1 and TRBJ2-4 gives the whole variable domain KAGVTQTPRYLIKTRGQQVTLSCSPISGHRSVSWYQQTPGQGLQFLFEYFSETQRNKGNFPGRFSGRQFSNSRSEMNVSTLELGDSALYLCASSLGTPRDIQYFGAGTRLSVL.

This clone appeared a single time. The V call is TRBV5-1, the J call TRBJ2-2; TRBD2 might be the D (5 bases). V was pared by 1 base and J by 5 bases, with 9 bases between. CDR1 and CDR2 (germline): SGHRS, YFSETQ. The CDR3 is 14 residues long. CDR3 coding DNA: TGCGCCAGCAGCTTGTTCCGGGAAACCGGGGAGCTGTTTTTT. Translated, it gives CASSLFRETGELFF.

This chain links TRBV11-2 with TRBJ2-7, with D hard to call. The germline V gene has CDR1 SGHAT and CDR2 FQNNGV. Trimming stripped 5 bases from V and 2 bases from J, with 13 bases between. CDR3 length: 14 residues. CDR3 DNA sequence: TGTGCCAGCAGCAGGCAGACAAGACCCTACGAGCAGTACTTC. The encoded protein is CASSRQTRPYEQYF.

This sequence joins TRBV10-3 and TRBJ2-1; 8 nucleotides line up with TRBD2. The junction had 2 bases not matched to a gene; V was cut back by 0 bases and J by 10 bases. CDR1 and CDR2 (germline): ENHRY, SYGVKD. The CDR3 has 13 residues. CDR3 protein: CAISESLAGEQFF. The CDR3 DNA is TGTGCCATCAGTGAGTCTTTAGCGGGGGAGCAGTTCTTC.

This rearrangement joins TRBV5-4 to TRBJ2-7; TRBD2 might be the D (5 bases). Trimming took 7 bases from V and 5 from J, leaving 25 bases between them. The CDR3 is 16 amino acids. CDR1 and CDR2 from the germline V gene are SGHNT and YYREEE (reference sequence). The CDR3 here is CASQDRGGFSGNEQYF. The CDR3 region has the DNA TGTGCCAGCCAAGACCGAGGAGGTTTCAGTGGGAACGAGCAGTACTTC.

There are a few counts of this clone. The sample holds other DNA sequences that translate to the same CDR3. The rearrangement joins TRBV5-1 to TRBJ2-2; D uncertain. The V end lost 4 bases, the J end lost 1 base, and 5 bases lay between the germline ends. The CDR3 totals 13 residues. Germline V gives CDR1 SGHRS, CDR2 YFSETQ. The CDR3 sequence is CASSLWNTGELFF. The CDR3 DNA is TGCGCCAGCAGCCTCTGGAACACCGGGGAGCTGTTTTTT.

The rearrangement links TRBV7-9 to TRBJ1-4; the D is unclear. V shed 7 bases and J shed 10 bases, with 13 bases lying between them. CDR1 and CDR2 from the germline V gene are SEHNR and FQNEAQ (reference sequence). The CDR3 totals 12 residues. The CDR3 coding sequence is TGTGCCAGCACTGAGGGATTGGGAAAACTGTTTTTT. This translates into CASTEGLGKLFF.

The chain joins TRBV6-6 to TRBJ1-6; D not certain. Germline V gene lookup returns CDR1 MNHNY and CDR2 SVGAGI (reference sequence). V lost 2 bases and J lost 7, with 9 bases in between. This CDR3 has 14 amino acids. The CDR3 DNA is TGTGCCAGCAGTTACCGACTGGAAAATTCACCCCTCCACTTT. It encodes CASSYRLENSPLHF.

V and J are TRBV5-5 and TRBJ1-5; TRBD1 aligns across 9 bases. J gave up 7 bases and V 0 bases, and 5 bases lay outside the gene matches. Germline V gene lookup returns CDR1 SGHKS and CDR2 YYEKEE (reference sequence). This CDR3 contains 15 residues. For the CDR3, the DNA is TGTGCCAGCAGCTTGGACGGGACAGGGTACCAGCCCCAGCATTTT. Its protein is CASSLDGTGYQPQHF.

This chain links TRBV15 with TRBJ2-5; TRBD2 aligns across 12 bases. V lost 0 bases to trimming and J lost 5 bases; unmatched junction nucleotides: 16. The CDR3 has 20 residues. Germline V gene data show CDR1 as LNHNV and CDR2 as YYDKDF (reference sequence). Here the CDR3 DNA reads TGTGCCACCAGCAGAGAAGGAATTTCGGCTAGCGGGAGGGCCGGGGAGACCCAGTACTTC. Encoded protein: CATSREGISASGRAGETQYF.

This clone was picked up a small number of times. This chain joins TRBV7-8 and TRBJ1-5, with D possibly being TRBD1 (6 bases). The CDR3 sequence is 17 residues long. Trimming stripped 1 base from V and 5 bases from J, with 18 bases between. CDR1 is SGHVS and CDR2 is FQNEAQ in the germline V gene. For the CDR3, the DNA is TGTGCCAGCAGCTTAGGGTGGGGGGGGGCGCCTTATCAGCCCCAGCATTTT. It yields the protein CASSLGWGGAPYQPQHF.

CDR3 amino acids: CASSRENLAFGYTF. DNA of the CDR3: TGTGCCAGCAGCCGGGAGAACCTCGCTTTCGGCTACACCTTC. J is TRBJ1-2 and V is TRBV5-4; D is unclear. Trimming took off 4 bases at V and 8 bases at J, with 18 bases between the two ends. The CDR3 length is 14 residues. Germline V gene lookup returns CDR1 SGHNT and CDR2 YYREEE (reference sequence).

V and J are TRBV7-8 and TRBJ1-1, with TRBD1 as a possible D gene (5 bases). V lost 1 base to trimming and J lost 11 bases, with 17 bases between them. This CDR3 is built from 14 residues. Germline CDR1 SGHVS, CDR2 FQNEAQ. The CDR3 spells CASSLGSGAFWAFF. CDR3 nucleotide sequence: TGTGCCAGCAGCTTAGGGAGCGGGGCCTTTTGGGCTTTCTTT.

This clone turned up a few times. V usage is TRBV7-2 and J usage is TRBJ2-1; the match to TRBD2 covers 9 bases. The ends lost 1 base at V and 0 bases at J; junction bases unmatched: 10. Germline CDR1 reads SGHTA; CDR2 reads FQGNSA. This CDR3 comprises 19 residues. The CDR3 nucleotides are TGTGCCAGCAGCTTAGTGCTTAGCGGGAGTACGAGCTCCTACAATGAGCAGTTCTTC. Translation gives CASSLVLSGSTSSYNEQFF.